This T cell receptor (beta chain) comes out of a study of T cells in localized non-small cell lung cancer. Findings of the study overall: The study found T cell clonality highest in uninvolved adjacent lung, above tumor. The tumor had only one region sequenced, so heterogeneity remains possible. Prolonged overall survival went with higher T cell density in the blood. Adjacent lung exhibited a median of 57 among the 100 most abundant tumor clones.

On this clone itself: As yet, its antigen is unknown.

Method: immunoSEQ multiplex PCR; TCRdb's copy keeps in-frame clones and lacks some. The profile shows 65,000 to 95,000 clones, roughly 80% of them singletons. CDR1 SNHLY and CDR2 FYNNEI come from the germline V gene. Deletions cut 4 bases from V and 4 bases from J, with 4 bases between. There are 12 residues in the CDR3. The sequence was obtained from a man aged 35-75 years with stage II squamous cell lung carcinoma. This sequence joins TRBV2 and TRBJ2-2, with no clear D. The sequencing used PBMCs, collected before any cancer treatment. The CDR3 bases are TGTGCCAGCAGTGTATCCACCGGGGAGCTGTTTTTT. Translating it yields CASSVSTGELFF.